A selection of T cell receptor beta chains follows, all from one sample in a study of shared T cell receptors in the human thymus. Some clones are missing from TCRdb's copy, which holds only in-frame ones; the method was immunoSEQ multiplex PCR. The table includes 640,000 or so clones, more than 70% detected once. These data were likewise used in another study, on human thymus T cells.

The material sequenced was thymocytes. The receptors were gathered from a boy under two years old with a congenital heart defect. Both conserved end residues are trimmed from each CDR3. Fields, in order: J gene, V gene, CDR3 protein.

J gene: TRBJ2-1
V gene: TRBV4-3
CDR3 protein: ASSPHTSGKGSRGYNEQF

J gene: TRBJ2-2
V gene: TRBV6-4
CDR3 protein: ASSDTYTGELF

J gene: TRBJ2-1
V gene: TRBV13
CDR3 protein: ASSRGLAGETGEQF

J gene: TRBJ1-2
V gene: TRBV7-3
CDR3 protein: ASNLEDRDQGYT

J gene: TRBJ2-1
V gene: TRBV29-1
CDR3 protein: SGTSGNYNEQF

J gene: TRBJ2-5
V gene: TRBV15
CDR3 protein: ATSRGLGETQY

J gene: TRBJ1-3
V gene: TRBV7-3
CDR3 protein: ASSLRQGPGNTIY

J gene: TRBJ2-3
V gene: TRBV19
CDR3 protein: ASSSTRLAGDRTDTQY

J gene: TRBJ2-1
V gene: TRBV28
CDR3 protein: ASRGLAGGPIPNEQF

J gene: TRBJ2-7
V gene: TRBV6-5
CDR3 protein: ASSYYKPLGHYEQY

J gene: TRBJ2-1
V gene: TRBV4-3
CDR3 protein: ASSQGLAGDGYNEQF

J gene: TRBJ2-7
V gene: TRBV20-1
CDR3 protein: SARDRGEQY

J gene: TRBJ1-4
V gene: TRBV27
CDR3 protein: ASSLKRTGTGGAERPTTNEKLF

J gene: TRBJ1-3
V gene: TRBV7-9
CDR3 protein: ASSKTGGNTIY

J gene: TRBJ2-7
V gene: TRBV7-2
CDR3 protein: ASSLGGQGNEQY

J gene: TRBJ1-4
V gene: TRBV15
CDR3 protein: ATSRLGGDNEKLF

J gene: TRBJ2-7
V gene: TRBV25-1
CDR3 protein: ASSDRSGEQY

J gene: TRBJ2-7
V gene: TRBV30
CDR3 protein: AWSGLAYEQY

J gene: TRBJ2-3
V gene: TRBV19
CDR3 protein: ASKTGSTDTQY

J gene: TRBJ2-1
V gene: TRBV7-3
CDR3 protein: ASSLVLANEQF

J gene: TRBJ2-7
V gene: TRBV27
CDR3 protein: ASSYKPTGGGEQY

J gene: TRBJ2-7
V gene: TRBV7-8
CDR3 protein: ASSTTGVAYEQY

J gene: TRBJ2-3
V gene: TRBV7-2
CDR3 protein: ASTLPGDTQY

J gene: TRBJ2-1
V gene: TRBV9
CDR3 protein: ASSAKSGSATHEQF

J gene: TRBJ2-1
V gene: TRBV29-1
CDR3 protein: SVESAGHRRNEQF

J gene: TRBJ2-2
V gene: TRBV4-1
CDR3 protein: ASSHGTGPVSGTGELF

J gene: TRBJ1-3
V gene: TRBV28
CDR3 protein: ASSAAGTAGRVVGNTIY

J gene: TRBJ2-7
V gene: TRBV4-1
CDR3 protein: ASSHRTSGGPYEQY

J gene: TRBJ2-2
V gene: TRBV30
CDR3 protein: AWVLQEDGTGELF

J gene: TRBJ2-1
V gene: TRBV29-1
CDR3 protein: SVPLGTSLYNEQF

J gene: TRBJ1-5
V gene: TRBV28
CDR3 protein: ASRPDRGRGSNQPQH

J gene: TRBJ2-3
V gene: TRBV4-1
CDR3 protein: ASSPRGRPRLAGDTQY

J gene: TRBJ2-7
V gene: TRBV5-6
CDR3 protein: ASSPNADYFSYEQY

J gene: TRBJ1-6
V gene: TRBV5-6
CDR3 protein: ASSLQGVPLNSPLH

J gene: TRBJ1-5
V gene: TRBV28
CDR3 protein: ASSLRLGWGPKVNQPQH

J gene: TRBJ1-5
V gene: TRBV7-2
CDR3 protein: ASSSGQGFHQPQH

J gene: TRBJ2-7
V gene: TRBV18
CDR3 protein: ASSGGVFSYEQY

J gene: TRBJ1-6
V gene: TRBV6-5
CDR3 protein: ASSSQGARWNSPLH

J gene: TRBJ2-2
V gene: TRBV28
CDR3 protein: ASRGTGVGGELF

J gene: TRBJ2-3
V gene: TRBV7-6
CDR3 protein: ASSSPVGGDTDTQY

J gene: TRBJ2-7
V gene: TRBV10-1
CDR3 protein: ASSEYGLAGMTYEQY

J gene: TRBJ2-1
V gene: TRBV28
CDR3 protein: ASSLRLANEQF

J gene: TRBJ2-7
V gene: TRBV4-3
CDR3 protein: ASSRRLGGQGVHEQY

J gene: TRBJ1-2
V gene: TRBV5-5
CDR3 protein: ASSILLSRGYT

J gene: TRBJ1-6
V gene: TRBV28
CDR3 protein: ASSLSVFVGLRGRSNNSPLH

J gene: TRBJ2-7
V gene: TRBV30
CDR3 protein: AWRGGSGTGPYEQY

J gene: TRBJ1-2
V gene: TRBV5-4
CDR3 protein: ASSTWTGFGYT

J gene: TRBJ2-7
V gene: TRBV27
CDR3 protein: ASSLSAGATYEQY

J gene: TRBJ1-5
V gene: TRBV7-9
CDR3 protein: ASSTGTGNQPQH

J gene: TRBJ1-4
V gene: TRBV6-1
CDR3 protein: ASSEASRGQVPNEKLF

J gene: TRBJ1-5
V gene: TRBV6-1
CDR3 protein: ASSDEHTWNQPQH

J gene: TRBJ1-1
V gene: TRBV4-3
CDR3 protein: ASSQDSRLLNTEAF

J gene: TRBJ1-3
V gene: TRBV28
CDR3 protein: ASSPRRRVSGNTIY

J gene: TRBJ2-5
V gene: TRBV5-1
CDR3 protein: ASSLVLAGVQETQY

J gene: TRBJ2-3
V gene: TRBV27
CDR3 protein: ASRLIRGGDTQY

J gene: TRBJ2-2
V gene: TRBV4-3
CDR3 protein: ASSQVFPRLTGELF

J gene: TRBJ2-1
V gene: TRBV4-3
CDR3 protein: ASSPQGLAGYNEQF

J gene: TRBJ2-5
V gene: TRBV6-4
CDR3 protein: ASSDVSRGWQETQY

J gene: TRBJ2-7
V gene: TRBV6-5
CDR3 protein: ASSSGQGRAWEQY